The 5 T cell receptor beta chains given below trace back to one sample, sequenced in a study of Graves' ophthalmopathy and Graves' hyperthyroidism. RNA transcripts were the source from which TCR beta CDR3 regions were amplified. The library came from an HTBI-primed first-round RT-PCR and a second-round multiplex PCR. MiXCR, run by TCRdb on the multiplex PCR reads, gives a single entry per CDR3 protein. Altogether around 1,200,000 distinct CDR3 sequences are present, approximately 35% being singletons, with the ten largest covering around 10%. The sequencing sample was made of peripheral blood or thyroid tissue (not recorded which). The receptors here all came from an adult man with Graves' hyperthyroidism.

The rearrangement joins TRBV29-1 to TRBJ1-1, with a weak D call TRBD1 (6 bases). V shed 3 bases and J shed 11 bases, with 10 bases lying between them. Per the germline V gene, CDR1 is SQVTM and CDR2 is ANQGSEA. The CDR3 sequence is 10 residues long. This CDR3 reads CSVERGAAFF. DNA for the CDR3: TGCAGCGTTGAGAGGGGGGCGGCTTTCTTT.

J is TRBJ1-2 and V is TRBV7-9, with TRBD1 as a possible D gene (5 bases). The germline gives CDR1 SEHNR, CDR2 FQNEAQ (reference sequence). Between the trimmed V and J ends, which lost 0 bases and 4 bases, there was a span of 18 bases. CDR3 size: 17 residues. This CDR3 is CASSLALAGDRVYGYTF. The CDR3 bases are TGTGCCAGCAGCTTAGCCCTGGCGGGGGACCGAGTCTATGGCTACACCTTC.

This clonotype was counted ten times or more. The J gene is TRBJ2-5, the V gene TRBV10-3; weak D call: TRBD1 (5 bases). V lost 0 bases and J lost 5, with 7 bases in between. Germline V gene data show CDR1 as ENHRY and CDR2 as SYGVKD. The CDR3 runs to 13 residues. The CDR3 DNA sequence: TGTGCCATCAGTGAGTCTACAGGCGAGACCCAGTACTTC. Its translation: CAISESTGETQYF.

Of note for this clonotype: Possible read error: a much larger clone is one base away. The rearrangement joins TRBV10-3 to TRBJ1-5; no definite D call. The ends were cut back, 4 bases at V and 1 base at J, with 5 bases in the middle. Germline V gives CDR1 ENHRY, CDR2 SYGVKD. This CDR3 contains 13 residues. In DNA form, the CDR3 reads TGTGCCATCAGTGGGGTGAGCAATCAGCCCCAGCATTTT. As protein: CAISGVSNQPQHF.

V gene TRBV7-3 combines with J gene TRBJ2-5, with 7 bases that match TRBD2. This CDR3 is built from 19 residues. Germline-derived CDR1 and CDR2 are SGHTA and FQGTGA. Trimming took 1 base from V and 2 from J; bases not matched to a gene: 16. CDR3 loop: CASSLKDLGTGLQQETQYF. CDR3 bases: TGTGCCAGCAGCTTAAAGGATTTAGGGACGGGACTACAACAAGAGACCCAGTACTTC.